This is a list of T cell receptor beta chains from one sample in a study of shared clonotypes between healthy human individuals. The method was immunoSEQ multiplex PCR; TCRdb's version includes in-frame clones alone and lacks a portion of them. This table has 650,000 to 700,000 clones, around 91% appearing once. The sample consisted of memory CD8+ T cells from PBMCs. These TCRs come from a man between 18 and 29 years old in good health. Some clones in this sample may be carry-over from other donors' samples. Each CDR3 is given with its conserved first and last residue.

TRBJ2-7 | TRBV11-2 | CASSTGTGSYEQYF
TRBJ1-1 | TRBV12-5 | CASGLVKTGGDTEAFF
TRBJ2-4 | TRBV29-1 | CSVEEGTPGGNIQYF
TRBJ2-2 | TRBV9 | CASSVPSGSYTGELFF
TRBJ2-7 | TRBV28 | CASSLLSHYYEQYF
TRBJ2-6 | TRBV27 | CASSSFGSTMEGGANVLTF
TRBJ2-7 | TRBV9 | CASSAGGTSGYEQYF
TRBJ1-4 | TRBV6-5 | CASRNRGGAEKLFF
TRBJ1-2 | TRBV9 | CASSVPVDGYTF
NA | TRBV9 | CASSVDTSASYEQYF
TRBJ2-2 | TRBV6-5 | CASSWTENTGELFF
TRBJ1-5 | TRBV6-1 | CASSEGRGGNQPQHF
TRBJ1-5 | TRBV28 | CASKSVLNQPQHF
TRBJ2-7 | TRBV28 | CASSRWGGDEQYF
TRBJ1-1 | TRBV5-1 | CASSLVGGLNTEAFF
TRBJ2-7 | TRBV4-3 | CASSQGQGRHEQYF
TRBJ2-3 | TRBV28 | CASSKYSTDTQYF
TRBJ2-5 | TRBV6-1 | CASSDSIVLLQVETQYF
TRBJ2-7 | TRBV27 | CASSFGGYPRYEQYF
TRBJ2-3 | TRBV13 | CASSPTSGRAGTDTQYF
TRBJ2-4 | TRBV4-1 | CASSQGRHNPAKNIQYF